This TCR beta chain was captured by sequencing in a study of T cell responses to AZD1222 COVID-19 vaccine. Study results and caveats: Only a handful of people who got AZD1222 tested seropositive at baseline. Donors skewed white British and female; clonal diversity was possibly underestimated.

The data were produced by immunoSEQ multiplex PCR, yet TCRdb's version contains in-frame clones alone and is incomplete. The sample holds some 95,000 clones; roughly 85% are singletons and the top ten take roughly 6.3%. As regards this clone: Its cognate antigen is unknown.

CDR3 length: 15 amino acids. The V end lost 0 bases, the J end lost 7 bases, and 10 bases lay between the germline ends. Germline assignment: CDR1 LGHDT and CDR2 YNNKEL (reference sequence). The sequence derives from an adult in good health. The chain uses TRBV3-1 (or the pseudogene TRBV3-2) and TRBJ1-6, with D hard to call. The material sequenced was peripheral blood, taken on day 0 of AZD1222 vaccination. CDR3 DNA sequence: TGTGCCAGCAGCCAAGATCCAGCACCCAATTCACCCCTCCACTTT. Amino acids: CASSQDPAPNSPLHF.